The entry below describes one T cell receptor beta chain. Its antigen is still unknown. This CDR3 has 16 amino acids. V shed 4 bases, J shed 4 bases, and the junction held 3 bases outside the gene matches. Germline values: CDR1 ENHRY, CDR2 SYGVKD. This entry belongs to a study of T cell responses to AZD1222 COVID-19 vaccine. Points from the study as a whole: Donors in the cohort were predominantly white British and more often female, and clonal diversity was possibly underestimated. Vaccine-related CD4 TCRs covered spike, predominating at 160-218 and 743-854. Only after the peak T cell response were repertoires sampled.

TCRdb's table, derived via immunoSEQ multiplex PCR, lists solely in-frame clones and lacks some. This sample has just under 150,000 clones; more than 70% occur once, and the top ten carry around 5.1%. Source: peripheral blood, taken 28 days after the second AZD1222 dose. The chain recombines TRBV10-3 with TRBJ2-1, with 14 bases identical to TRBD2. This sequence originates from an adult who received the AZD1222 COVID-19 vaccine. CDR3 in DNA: TGTGCCATCAGTGTTGGACTAGCGGGAGGATACAATGAGCAGTTCTTC. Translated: CAISVGLAGGYNEQFF.